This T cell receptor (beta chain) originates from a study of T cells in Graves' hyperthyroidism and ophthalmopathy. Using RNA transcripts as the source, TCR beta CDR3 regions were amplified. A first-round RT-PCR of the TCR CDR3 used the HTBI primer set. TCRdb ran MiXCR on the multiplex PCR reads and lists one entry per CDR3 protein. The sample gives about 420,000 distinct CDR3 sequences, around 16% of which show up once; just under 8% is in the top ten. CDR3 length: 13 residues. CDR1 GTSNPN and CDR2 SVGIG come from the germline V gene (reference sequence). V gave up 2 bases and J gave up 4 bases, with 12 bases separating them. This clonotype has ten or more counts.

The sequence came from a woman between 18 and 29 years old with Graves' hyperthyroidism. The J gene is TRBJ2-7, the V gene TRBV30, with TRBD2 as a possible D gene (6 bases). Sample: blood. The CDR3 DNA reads TGTGCCTGGAGTTGGGCGGGACTGTACGAGCAGTACTTC. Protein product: CAWSWAGLYEQYF.